Below are 21 T cell receptor beta chains sequenced from a single sample in a study of T cells in Graves' hyperthyroidism and ophthalmopathy. RNA transcripts gave rise to amplified TCR beta CDR3 regions. The HTBI set primed first-round TCR CDR3 RT-PCR. MiXCR was run by TCRdb on the multiplex PCR reads, yielding one entry per CDR3 protein. The sample consists of 700,000 or so distinct CDR3 sequences, about a sixth of them appearing once. Sequencing was performed on blood. The receptors stem from a man aged 18 to 29 with Graves' hyperthyroidism.

As to this clonotype: A single base separates this from a much larger clone, so it may be a read error. This chain connects TRBV5-8 to TRBJ1-4, with TRBD1 matching 7 bases. The ends lost 0 bases at V and 14 bases at J; junction bases unmatched: 16. This CDR3 region has 16 residues. The germline V gene has CDR1 SGHTS and CDR2 YDEGEE. CDR3 sequence reads: CASSLGRDSGNERLFF. The DNA of the CDR3 is TGTGCCAGCAGCTTGGGACGGGACAGCGGTAATGAAAGGCTGTTTTTT.

The genes are TRBV19 and TRBJ1-1; D unclear. The length of the CDR3 is 14 residues. With 9 bases removed from V and 3 bases from J, the gap between germline ends came to 17 bases. Looked up from germline, CDR1 is LNHDA and CDR2 is SQIVND (reference sequence). The CDR3 DNA reads TGTGCCAGCCACGATGCTGGAAGATACACTGAAGCTTTCTTT. Translating gives CASHDAGRYTEAFF.

At least ten counts were recorded for this clonotype. This chain joins TRBV5-8 and TRBJ1-1; D is perhaps TRBD1 (6 bases). V was cut by 6 bases and J by 6 bases, with 24 bases left in between. Germline values: CDR1 SGHTS, CDR2 YDEGEE. The CDR3 totals 16 residues. CDR3 in amino acids: CASTTRGGRRSSEAFF. CDR3 coding DNA: TGTGCCAGCACCACACGGGGGGGGCGCCGATCCTCTGAAGCTTTCTTT. The full variable domain, completed using reference TRBV5-8 and TRBJ1-1, is EAGVTQSPTHLIKTRGQQATLRCSPISGHTSVYWYQQALGLGLQFLLWYDEGEERNRGNFPPRFSGRQFPNYSSELNVNALELEDSALYLCASTTRGGRRSSEAFFGQGTRLTVV.

This clonotype was seen at least ten times. This chain uses TRBV27 with TRBJ2-3; D is ambiguous. V was trimmed by 1 base and J by 5 bases, leaving 4 bases between them. Germline lookup yields CDR1 MNHEY and CDR2 SMNVEV (reference sequence). The CDR3 length is 12 residues. The CDR3 region is CASSLFKDTQYF. The DNA of the CDR3 is TGTGCCAGCAGTTTATTCAAAGATACGCAGTATTTT.

The table lists this clonotype with many counts. The gene calls are TRBV10-3 and TRBJ2-7; 8 bases agree with TRBD1. The CDR3 has 17 residues. Losses at the gene ends were 3 bases for V and 0 bases for J; bases not matched to a gene: 10. Germline V gives CDR1 ENHRY, CDR2 SYGVKD. The CDR3, as DNA: TGTGCCATCAGTGACATCCTCCGGGACAGGAGCTCCTACGAGCAGTACTTC. Translating it yields CAISDILRDRSSYEQYF.

The J gene is TRBJ1-5, the V gene TRBV20-1; D remains ambiguous. CDR3 length equals 13 residues. Trimming took off 6 bases at V and 6 bases at J, with 15 bases between the two ends. The germline CDR1 and CDR2 sequences are DFQATT and SNEGSKA (reference sequence). The CDR3 reads CSAGRSVGQPQHF. CDR3 in DNA: TGCAGTGCAGGGAGGAGCGTAGGTCAGCCCCAGCATTTT.

The chain couples TRBV6-1 to TRBJ1-4; D is unclear. The germline V and J ends were trimmed by 4 bases and 8 bases, with 20 bases remaining between them. The CDR3 spans 16 residues. Per germline, CDR1 MNHNS and CDR2 SASEGT. The CDR3 here is CASSGPSGGYGEKLFF. Written as DNA, the CDR3 is TGTGCCAGCAGTGGCCCTTCGGGTGGATACGGAGAAAAACTGTTTTTT.

This clonotype has more than one count but fewer than ten. The J gene is TRBJ1-6, the V gene TRBV30; D call uncertain. Deletions cut 1 base from V and 10 bases from J, with 14 bases between. The length of the CDR3 is 14 residues. Germline assignment: CDR1 GTSNPN and CDR2 SVGIG (reference sequence). CDR3 residues: CAWSGGEDYSPLHF. CDR3 nucleotides: TGTGCCTGGAGTGGCGGGGAGGATTACTCACCCCTCCACTTT.

This clonotype was observed many times. V gene TRBV28 combines with J gene TRBJ2-1; tentatively, D is TRBD2 (5 bases). Deletions cut 6 bases from V and 0 bases from J, with 15 bases between. CDR3 length equals 16 residues. CDR1 and CDR2 from the germline V gene are MDHEN and SYDVKM. CDR3: CASSRPGLSSYNEQFF. DNA of the CDR3: TGTGCCAGCAGCCGACCCGGACTCAGCTCCTACAATGAGCAGTTCTTC.

This clonotype was counted ten times or more. The gene calls are TRBV2 and TRBJ1-2; the match to TRBD1 covers 7 bases. This CDR3 contains 14 residues. CDR1 is SNHLY and CDR2 is FYNNEI in the germline V gene. The V segment lost 6 bases and the J segment 3 bases; nucleotides outside the gene matches: 7. CDR3 sequence: CASRQGRGHYGYTF. CDR3 DNA sequence: TGTGCCAGCAGGCAGGGAAGGGGGCACTATGGCTACACCTTC. Looking up the rest from reference TRBV2 and TRBJ1-2 gives the full variable domain: EPEVTQTPSHQVTQMGQEVILRCVPISNHLYFYWYRQILGQKVEFLVSFYNNEISEKSEIFDDQFSVERPDGSNFTLKIRSTKLEDSAMYFCASRQGRGHYGYTFGSGTRLTVV.

V usage is TRBV29-1 and J usage is TRBJ1-1; 8 positions match TRBD1. CDR3 length: 14 amino acids. Germline V gives CDR1 SQVTM, CDR2 ANQGSEA. J gave up 0 bases and V 4 bases, and 4 bases lay outside the gene matches. The CDR3 bases are TGCAGCGTTGTCCCGGGACAGGTGAACACTGAAGCTTTCTTT. Amino acid sequence: CSVVPGQVNTEAFF. The whole variable domain, filled in from reference TRBV29-1 and TRBJ1-1, reads SAVISQKPSRDICQRGTSLTIQCQVDSQVTMMFWYRQQPGQSLTLIATANQGSEATYESGFVIDKFPISRPNLTFSTLTVSNMSPEDSSIYLCSVVPGQVNTEAFFGQGTRLTVV.

This clonotype was observed many times. The CDR3 is CASMPGLAGSSEQYF. The CDR3 DNA follows: TGTGCCAGCATGCCGGGACTAGCGGGAAGTAGCGAGCAGTACTTC. The chain is built from TRBV2 and TRBJ2-7; TRBD2 aligns across 13 bases. This CDR3 is built from 15 residues. J lost 6 bases, V lost 7 bases, and 9 bases had no gene match. In germline, CDR1 is SNHLY, CDR2 FYNNEI. Using reference TRBV2 and TRBJ2-7 for the parts outside the CDR3, the full variable domain is EPEVTQTPSHQVTQMGQEVILRCVPISNHLYFYWYRQILGQKVEFLVSFYNNEISEKSEIFDDQFSVERPDGSNFTLKIRSTKLEDSAMYFCASMPGLAGSSEQYFGPGTRLTVT.

This clonotype was counted at least ten times. CDR3 amino acids: CASSFVGEVIEQYF. In DNA, the CDR3 is TGTGCCAGCAGTTTCGTCGGGGAAGTCATTGAGCAGTACTTC. The chain is built from TRBV28 and TRBJ2-7; the D gene is possibly TRBD2 (5 bases). From germline, CDR1 is MDHEN and CDR2 SYDVKM. The CDR3 has 14 residues. Trimming left V 3 bases short and J 7 bases short, with 16 bases between.

The table lists this clonotype with many counts. The chain combines TRBV28 with TRBJ2-7, with TRBD2 matching 7 bases. Germline values: CDR1 MDHEN, CDR2 SYDVKM. V shed 5 bases and J 4 bases; nucleotides not matched to a gene: 8. The CDR3 is 14 residues long. The CDR3 nucleotides are TGTGCCAGCAGTATCGCGGGAGACCAATACGAGCAGTACTTC. It is translated as CASSIAGDQYEQYF.

To note about this clonotype: This may stem from a read error, because a much larger clone lies one nucleotide away. The chain joins TRBV5-1 to TRBJ1-1, with 7 positions matching TRBD1. Germline V gene lookup returns CDR1 SGHRS and CDR2 YFSETQ. The CDR3 is 14 residues long. In DNA, the CDR3 is TGCGCCGGCAGCTCGGGACAGAGCAACACTGAAGCTTTCTTT. This translates into CAGSSGQSNTEAFF.

The CDR3 loop reads CASSWKEPPANEKLFF. The CDR3 DNA reads as TGTGCCAGCAGCTGGAAGGAGCCCCCAGCTAATGAAAAACTGTTTTTT. The chain is built from TRBV7-9 and TRBJ1-4; D not certain. Trimming shortened V by 4 bases and J by 3 bases, and 15 bases separated the two germline ends. The CDR3 has 16 residues. Germline V gene lookup returns CDR1 SEHNR and CDR2 FQNEAQ (reference sequence).

This clonotype was seen at least ten times. The chain uses TRBV5-1 and TRBJ2-2, with D possibly being TRBD2 (6 bases). The germline V gene has CDR1 SGHRS and CDR2 YFSETQ. V gave up 1 base and J gave up 1 base, with 8 bases separating them. CDR3 length equals 15 residues. CDR3 coding DNA: TGCGCCAGCAGCTTGATTAGCGGGAACACCGGGGAGCTGTTTTTT. Translating it yields CASSLISGNTGELFF.

The rearrangement uses TRBV5-1 and TRBJ2-4; no clear D. Germline V gene sequence: CDR1 SGHRS, CDR2 YFSETQ. This CDR3 is 15 amino acids long. V lost 5 bases and J lost 7, with 19 bases in between. CDR3 amino acids: CASSMGGFDLNIQYF. The CDR3 nucleotides are TGCGCCAGCAGTATGGGCGGTTTTGATCTGAACATTCAGTACTTC.

This clonotype was seen repeatedly, ten times or more. This chain joins TRBV5-1 and TRBJ2-3; TRBD2 agrees at 14 bases. Germline CDR1 SGHRS, CDR2 YFSETQ. V shed 4 bases and J 4 bases; nucleotides not matched to a gene: 5. The CDR3 is 16 amino acids. The CDR3, as DNA: TGCGCCAGCAGCGACGGGACTAGCGGGAGATCAGATACGCAGTATTTT. It is translated as CASSDGTSGRSDTQYF. The entire variable domain, with the rest obtained from reference TRBV5-1 and TRBJ2-3, is as follows: KAGVTQTPRYLIKTRGQQVTLSCSPISGHRSVSWYQQTPGQGLQFLFEYFSETQRNKGNFPGRFSGRQFSNSRSEMNVSTLELGDSALYLCASSDGTSGRSDTQYFGPGTRLTVL.

This clonotype has only a few counts. This chain joins TRBV20-1 and TRBJ1-6; 8 bases are a match to TRBD1. The junction had 5 bases not matched to a gene; V was cut back by 3 bases and J by 10 bases. CDR3 size: 13 residues. Per the germline V gene, CDR1 is DFQATT and CDR2 is SNEGSKA (reference sequence). CDR3 DNA: TGCAGTGCTAGGGCAGGGGGCGGATCACCCCTCCACTTT. It is translated as CSARAGGGSPLHF.

This clonotype came up a few times. This chain uses TRBV9 with TRBJ2-1, with 8 positions matching TRBD2. The CDR3 loop spans 16 amino acids. Per the germline V gene, CDR1 is SGDLS and CDR2 is YYNGEE. With 0 bases clipped from V and 0 bases from J, the junction kept 2 bases outside the gene matches. The DNA of the CDR3 is TGTGCCAGCAGCGTAGAGCGGGGGAGCTCCTACAATGAGCAGTTCTTC. Encoded protein: CASSVERGSSYNEQFF.